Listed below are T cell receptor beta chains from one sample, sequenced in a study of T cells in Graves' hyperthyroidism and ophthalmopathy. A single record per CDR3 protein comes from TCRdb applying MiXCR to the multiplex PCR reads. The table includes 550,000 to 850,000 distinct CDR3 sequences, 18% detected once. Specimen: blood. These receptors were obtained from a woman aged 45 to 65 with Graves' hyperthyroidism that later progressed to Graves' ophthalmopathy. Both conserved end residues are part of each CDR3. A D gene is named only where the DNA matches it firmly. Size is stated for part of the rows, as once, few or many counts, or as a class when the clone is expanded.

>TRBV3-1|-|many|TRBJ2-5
CASSPHGYSGETQYF
TGTGCCAGCAGCCCCCACGGCTATAGTGGGGAGACCCAGTACTTC
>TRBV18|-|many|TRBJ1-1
CASSPPRVSEAFF
TGTGCCAGCTCACCACCGAGGGTATCCGAAGCTTTCTTT
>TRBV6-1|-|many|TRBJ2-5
CASSPGAVGRETQYF
TGTGCCAGCAGTCCCGGAGCGGTGGGTAGGGAGACCCAGTACTTC
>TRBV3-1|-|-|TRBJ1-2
CASSQQGPFHYGYTF
TGTGCCAGCAGCCAACAGGGACCCTTCCACTATGGCTACACCTTC
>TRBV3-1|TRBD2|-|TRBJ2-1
CASRSGASGGAGSYNEQFF
TGTGCCAGCCGCTCAGGGGCTAGCGGGGGGGCCGGGTCCTACAATGAGCAGTTCTTC
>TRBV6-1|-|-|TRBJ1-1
CASSDRAVNTEAFF
TGTGCCAGCAGTGACAGGGCGGTGAACACTGAAGCTTTCTTT
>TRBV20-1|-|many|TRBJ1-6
CSAPERGSNSPLHF
TGCAGTGCGCCAGAGCGGGGTAGCAATTCACCCCTCCACTTT
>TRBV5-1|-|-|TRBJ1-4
CASSSRQTTNEKLFF
TGCGCCAGCAGCTCTAGACAGACAACTAATGAAAAACTGTTTTTT
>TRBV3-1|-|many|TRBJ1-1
CASSSIDGAEAFF
TGTGCCAGCAGTTCCATTGACGGCGCTGAAGCTTTCTTT
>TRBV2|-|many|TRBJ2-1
CASSVGAYNEQFF
TGTGCCAGCAGTGTCGGGGCCTACAATGAGCAGTTCTTC
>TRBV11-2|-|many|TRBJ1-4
CASSLVGSTNEKLFF
TGTGCCAGCAGCTTAGTCGGGTCAACTAATGAAAAACTGTTTTTT
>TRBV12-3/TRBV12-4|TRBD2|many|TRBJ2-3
CASRPSGGDTDTQYF
TGTGCCAGCAGGCCTAGCGGGGGGGACACAGATACGCAGTATTTT
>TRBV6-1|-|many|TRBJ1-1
CASNQAGGTEAFF
TGTGCCAGCAATCAAGCGGGGGGTACTGAAGCTTTCTTT
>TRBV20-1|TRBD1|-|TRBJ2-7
CSAGQVSYEQYF
TGCAGTGCTGGACAGGTCTCCTACGAGCAGTACTTC
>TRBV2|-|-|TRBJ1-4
CASSDGYAANEKLFF
TGTGCCAGCAGTGACGGTTATGCAGCTAATGAAAAACTGTTTTTT
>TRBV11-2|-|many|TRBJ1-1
CASSLDRQGRDTEAFF
TGTGCCAGCAGCTTAGACCGGCAGGGTAGGGACACTGAAGCTTTCTTT
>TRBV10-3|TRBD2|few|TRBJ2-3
CAISGVRAGLTDTQYF
TGTGCCATCAGTGGGGTCCGAGCGGGACTCACAGATACGCAGTATTTT
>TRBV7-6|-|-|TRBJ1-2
CASRGAEGYTF
TGTGCCAGCAGGGGCGCCGAGGGCTACACCTTC
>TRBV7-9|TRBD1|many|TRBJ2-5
CASSSRDREQETQYF
TGTGCCAGCAGCTCCCGGGACAGAGAACAAGAGACCCAGTACTTC
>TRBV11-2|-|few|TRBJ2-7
CASSPSPLIVSYEQYF
TGTGCCAGCAGCCCCTCCCCCCTGATTGTCTCCTACGAGCAGTACTTC
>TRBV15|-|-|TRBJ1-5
CATSTPGRYNQPQHF
TGTGCCACCAGCACCCCCGGACGGTACAATCAGCCCCAGCATTTT
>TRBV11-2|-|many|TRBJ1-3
CASSFYFSPQHSGNTIYF
TGTGCCAGCAGCTTTTACTTTAGTCCACAGCACTCTGGAAACACCATATATTTT
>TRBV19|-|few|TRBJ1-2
CASSTRVGDYGYTF
TGTGCCAGTAGCACAAGGGTAGGGGACTATGGCTACACCTTC
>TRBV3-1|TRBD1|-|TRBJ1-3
CASSQVTQGGNTIYF
TGTGCCAGCAGCCAAGTCACACAGGGGGGGAACACCATATATTTT
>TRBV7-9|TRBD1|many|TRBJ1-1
CASSFSRTGQTEAFF
TGCGCCAGCAGCTTTAGTCGGACAGGGCAGACTGAAGCTTTCTTT
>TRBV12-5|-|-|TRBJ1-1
CASGSPRWEGMNTEAFF
TGTGCTAGTGGTTCCCCTCGGTGGGAGGGGATGAACACTGAAGCTTTCTTT
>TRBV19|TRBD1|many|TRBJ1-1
CASSSDRGRTEAFF
TGTGCCAGTAGCTCGGACAGGGGGCGGACTGAAGCTTTCTTT
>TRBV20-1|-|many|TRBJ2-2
CSARPAGVTGELFF
TGCAGTGCGCGACCAGCAGGGGTTACCGGGGAGCTGTTTTTT
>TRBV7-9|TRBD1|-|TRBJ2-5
CASSSGTGSETQYF
TGTGCCAGCAGCTCCGGGACAGGGTCGGAGACCCAGTACTTC
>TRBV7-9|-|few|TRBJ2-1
CASSLGQGVMHEQFF
TGTGCCAGCAGCTTAGGTCAGGGTGTTATGCATGAGCAGTTCTTC
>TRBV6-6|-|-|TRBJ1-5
CASSYSGGHNQPQHF
TGTGCCAGCAGTTACTCGGGGGGCCACAATCAGCCCCAGCATTTT
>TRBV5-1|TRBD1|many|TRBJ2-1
CASRTGSYNEQFF
TGCGCCAGCAGGACAGGGTCCTACAATGAGCAGTTCTTC
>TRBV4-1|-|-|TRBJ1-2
CASSSVGRLDYGYTF
TGCGCCAGCAGTTCCGTTGGCAGGTTGGACTATGGCTACACCTTC
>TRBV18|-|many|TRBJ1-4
CASSPLGANNEKLFF
TGTGCCAGCTCACCTCTCGGGGCTAATAATGAAAAACTGTTTTTT
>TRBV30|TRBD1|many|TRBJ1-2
CACQFHAGTGTLGYTF
TGTGCCTGCCAGTTCCATGCCGGGACAGGGACCCTCGGCTACACCTTC
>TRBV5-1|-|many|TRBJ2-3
CASSRDTGSDTQYF
TGCGCCAGCAGCCGGGACACGGGTAGCGATACGCAGTATTTT
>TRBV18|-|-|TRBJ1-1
CVSSLGNTEAFF
TGTGTCAGCTCATTGGGGAACACTGAAGCTTTCTTT
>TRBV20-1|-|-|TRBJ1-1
CSARHEGEAFF
TGCAGTGCTAGACACGAGGGGGAAGCTTTCTTT
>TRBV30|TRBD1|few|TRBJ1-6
CAWNPGQGGSPLHF
TGTGCCTGGAACCCGGGACAGGGTGGTTCACCCCTCCACTTT
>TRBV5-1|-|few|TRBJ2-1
CASSLDPLSDYNEQFF
TGCGCCAGCAGCTTGGACCCGTTGTCAGATTACAATGAGCAGTTCTTC
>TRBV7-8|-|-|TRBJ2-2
CASSLVRTGTNTGELFF
TGTGCCAGCAGCTTAGTCCGCACAGGGACGAACACCGGGGAGCTGTTTTTT
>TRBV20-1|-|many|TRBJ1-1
CSASGLEAFF
TGCAGTGCTAGCGGACTTGAAGCTTTCTTT
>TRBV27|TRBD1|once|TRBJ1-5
CANPRGNTGVGQPQHF
TGTGCCAACCCGCGGGGAAATACAGGGGTTGGCCAGCCCCAGCATTTT
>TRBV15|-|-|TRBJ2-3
CATSRDVVTDTQYF
TGTGCCACCAGCAGAGATGTTGTCACAGATACGCAGTATTTT
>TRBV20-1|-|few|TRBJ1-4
CSAKKVAINEKLFF
TGCAGTGCCAAGAAAGTAGCCATTAATGAAAAACTGTTTTTT
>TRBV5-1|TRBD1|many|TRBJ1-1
CASSLGQDAEAFF
TGCGCCAGCAGCCTCGGACAGGATGCTGAAGCTTTCTTT
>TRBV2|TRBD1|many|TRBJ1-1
CASSTGGQNTEAFF
TGTGCCAGCAGTACAGGGGGCCAGAACACTGAAGCTTTCTTT
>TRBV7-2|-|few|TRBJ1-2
CASSPAGVDYGYTF
TGTGCCAGCAGCCCCGCGGGCGTCGACTATGGCTACACCTTC